The table lists the clone carrying this T cell receptor (beta chain) with a few counts. The source of the sample is a study of blood T cell repertoires in COVID-19. Recruits, aged roughly 18 to 95 years, lived in 25 or so US areas. Researchers sorted participants into cohorts using their self-reported clinical history. The data were produced by immunoSEQ multiplex PCR, yet TCRdb's version contains in-frame clones alone and is incomplete. The repertoire consists of 160,000 or so clones, with 84% occurring once and the leading ten covering about 16%. Trimming cost V 4 bases and J 1 base; bases outside gene matches: 5. Germline CDR1 is SGHRS and CDR2 is YFSETQ. The CDR3 is 15 residues long.

The sample taken for sequencing was PBMCs or T cells enriched from blood (not recorded which). This TCR was sampled from a man over 45 who had recovered from COVID-19. The V call is TRBV5-1, the J call TRBJ1-1; 9 bases align to TRBD1. The CDR3 region has the DNA TGCGCCAGCAGCACTACAGGGGGCTCGAACACTGAAGCTTTCTTT. This codes for CASSTTGGSNTEAFF.